One and the same sample provided the 13 T cell receptor beta chains below, sequenced in a study of patients and donors after allogeneic stem cell transplantation. TCRdb itself ran the RT-PCR reads through MiXCR, one entry per CDR3 protein. The data show tens of thousands of distinct CDR3 sequences, with around 5% seen just once and 2.5% to 3% held by the top ten. Material: blood, either unsorted or a sorted T cell fraction (not recorded which). Receptors were obtained from a human donor who was either an allogeneic HSCT recipient or a stem cell or donor lymphocyte infusion donor (not recorded which). It is not recorded whose cells these are; they may come from a transplant donor.

This clonotype is labeled as medium-sized. The V and J genes are TRBV9 and TRBJ2-7; perhaps TRBD2 as D (5 bases). V gave up 4 bases and J gave up 3 bases, with 17 bases separating them. The CDR3 is 15 residues long. CDR1 is SGDLS, CDR2 YYNGEE, per germline. This CDR3 reads CASSSSGLDFYEQYF. DNA of the CDR3: TGTGCCAGCAGCTCAAGCGGTTTGGATTTCTACGAGCAGTACTTC.

The CDR3 loop is CASSLVGRGVQETQYF. CDR3 bases: TGCGCCAGCAGCTTGGTAGGGCGGGGGGTCCAAGAGACCCAGTACTTC. V is TRBV5-1 and J is TRBJ2-5; 8 positions match TRBD2. J lost 1 base, V lost 0 bases, and 5 bases had no gene match. In germline, CDR1 is SGHRS, CDR2 YFSETQ. This CDR3 contains 16 residues.

This clonotype was observed at least ten times. This rearrangement joins TRBV2 to TRBJ1-3; no definite D call. This CDR3 contains 15 residues. V lost 5 bases to trimming and J lost 0 bases, with 11 bases between them. The germline V gene encodes CDR1 SNHLY and CDR2 FYNNEI. CDR3: CASSPQLISGNTIYF. The DNA for the CDR3 is TGTGCCAGCAGTCCGCAGCTGATCTCTGGAAACACCATATATTTT.

This sequence joins TRBV5-1 and TRBJ1-1, with D possibly TRBD1 on 5 matching bases. V lost 6 bases and J 4 bases, leaving 19 bases between the germline ends. Germline V gene data show CDR1 as SGHRS and CDR2 as YFSETQ. This CDR3 contains 15 residues. CDR3 coding DNA: TGCGCCAGCACCTCAAACCAGGGAGGTGGCACTGAAGCTTTCTTT. It specifies CASTSNQGGGTEAFF.

This clonotype has at least ten counts. The V call is TRBV28, the J call TRBJ2-1; D is undetermined. V lost 5 bases, J lost 7 bases, and 6 bases lay in between. CDR1 and CDR2 (germline): MDHEN, SYDVKM. The CDR3 consists of 11 residues. The CDR3 DNA reads as TGTGCCAGCAGTCGGCTGAATGAGCAGTTCTTC. It codes for CASSRLNEQFF.

This clonotype was seen repeatedly, ten times or more. The CDR3 region is CASSTAPPETQYF. DNA of the CDR3: TGTGCCAGCTCGACGGCACCCCCGGAGACCCAGTACTTC. This rearrangement joins TRBV18 to TRBJ2-5; D is unclear. Deletions cut 6 bases from V and 5 bases from J, with 13 bases between. Germline V gives CDR1 KGHSH, CDR2 LQKENI. This CDR3 has 13 residues.

This clonotype was recorded at least ten times. The chain is built from TRBV5-1 and TRBJ1-4; D is uncertain. The CDR3 has 15 amino acids. Deletions cut 3 bases from V and 5 bases from J, with 14 bases between. Germline V gene lookup returns CDR1 SGHRS and CDR2 YFSETQ. The chain's CDR3 is CASSSTSGTNEKLFF. The CDR3, as DNA: TGCGCCAGCAGCTCGACCAGCGGTACGAATGAAAAACTGTTTTTT.

This clonotype was detected only a few times. The chain employs TRBV7-6 and TRBJ1-1; 7 positions agree with TRBD1. The V and J ends lost 5 bases and 3 bases, in that order; junction bases with no gene match: 3. This CDR3 is 13 amino acids long. The V gene's germline CDR1 is SGHVS and CDR2 FNYEAQ. The CDR3 protein is CASSPGQDTEAFF. In nucleotides, the CDR3 is TGTGCCAGCAGCCCTGGACAGGACACTGAAGCTTTCTTT. Full variable domain (remainder filled in from reference TRBV7-6 and TRBJ1-1): GAGVSQSPRYKVTKRGQDVALRCDPISGHVSLYWYRQALGQGPEFLTYFNYEAQQDKSGLPNDRFSAERPEGSISTLTIQRTEQRDSAMYRCASSPGQDTEAFFGQGTRLTVV.

This clonotype was detected many times. V usage is TRBV14 and J usage is TRBJ2-7, with TRBD1 identical over 7 bases. Trimming took 3 bases from V and 1 from J; bases not matched to a gene: 15. The CDR3 contains 18 residues. The V gene's germline CDR1 is SGHDN and CDR2 FVKESK. This CDR3 is CASSHPEQGMARSYEQYF. The CDR3 bases are TGTGCCAGCAGCCACCCGGAACAGGGGATGGCAAGGTCCTACGAGCAGTACTTC. Combining the CDR3 with reference TRBV14 and TRBJ2-7 gives the whole variable domain EAGVTQFPSHSVIEKGQTVTLRCDPISGHDNLYWYRRVMGKEIKFLLHFVKESKQDESGMPNNRFLAERTGGTYSTLKVQPAELEDSGVYFCASSHPEQGMARSYEQYFGPGTRLTVT.

This clonotype came up many times. The chain joins TRBV5-1 to TRBJ2-1; D gene uncertain. This CDR3 is 11 amino acids long. Trimming took off 0 bases at V and 10 bases at J, with 5 bases between the two ends. The V gene's germline CDR1 is SGHRS and CDR2 YFSETQ. CDR3 in amino acids: CASSLATEQFF. DNA for the CDR3: TGCGCCAGCAGCTTGGCGACAGAGCAGTTCTTC.

This clonotype was recorded at least ten times. As DNA, the CDR3 is TGCAGCGTTGATGGGGACAGCAATGAGCAGTTCTTC. Translation gives CSVDGDSNEQFF. The V gene is TRBV29-1, the J gene TRBJ2-1; 7 bases are a match to TRBD1. This CDR3 has 12 residues. V trimming: 3 bases; J trimming: 6 bases; junction bases outside the gene matches: 2. The germline gives CDR1 SQVTM, CDR2 ANQGSEA.

This clonotype was recorded many times. In DNA, the CDR3 is TGTGCCAGTAGTATAGACCTTTCCACAGATACGCAGTATTTT. Protein: CASSIDLSTDTQYF. The J gene is TRBJ2-3, the V gene TRBV19; no clear D. The germline V gene encodes CDR1 LNHDA and CDR2 SQIVND (reference sequence). The CDR3 has 14 amino acids. V gave up 0 bases and J gave up 2 bases, with 6 bases separating them.

This clonotype was recorded many times. This chain connects TRBV20-1 to TRBJ1-3; D remains unclear. This CDR3 has 13 residues. The germline V gene encodes CDR1 DFQATT and CDR2 SNEGSKA (reference sequence). V was trimmed by 3 bases and J by 0 bases, leaving 6 bases between them. CDR3 coding DNA: TGCAGTGCTAGTGAGTTCTCTGGAAACACCATATATTTT. It encodes CSASEFSGNTIYF.